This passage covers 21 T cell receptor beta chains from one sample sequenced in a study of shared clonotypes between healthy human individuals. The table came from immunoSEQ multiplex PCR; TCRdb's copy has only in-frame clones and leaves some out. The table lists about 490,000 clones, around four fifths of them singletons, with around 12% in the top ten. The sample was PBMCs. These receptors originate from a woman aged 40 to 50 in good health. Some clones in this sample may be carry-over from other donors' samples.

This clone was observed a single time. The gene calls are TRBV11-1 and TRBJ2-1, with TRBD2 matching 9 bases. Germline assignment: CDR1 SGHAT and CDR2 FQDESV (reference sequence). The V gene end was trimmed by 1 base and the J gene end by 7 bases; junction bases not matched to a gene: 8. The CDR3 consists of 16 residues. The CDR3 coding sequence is TGTGCCAGCAGCTTAGTAGACGGGCTAGCGGGAAATGAGCAGTTCTTC. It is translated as CASSLVDGLAGNEQFF.

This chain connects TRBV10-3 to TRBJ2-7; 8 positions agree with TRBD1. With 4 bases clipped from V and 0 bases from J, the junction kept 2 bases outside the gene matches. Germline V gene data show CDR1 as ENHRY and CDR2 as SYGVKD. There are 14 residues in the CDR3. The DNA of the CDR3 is TGTGCCATCAGTGGGACAGGGAGCTCCTACGAGCAGTACTTC. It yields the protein CAISGTGSSYEQYF.

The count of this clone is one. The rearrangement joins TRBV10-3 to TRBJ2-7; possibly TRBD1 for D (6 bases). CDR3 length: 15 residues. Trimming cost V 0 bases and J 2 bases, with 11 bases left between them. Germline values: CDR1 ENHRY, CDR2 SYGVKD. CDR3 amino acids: CAISESTGYAYEQYF. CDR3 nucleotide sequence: TGTGCCATCAGTGAGTCTACAGGGTATGCCTACGAGCAGTACTTC.

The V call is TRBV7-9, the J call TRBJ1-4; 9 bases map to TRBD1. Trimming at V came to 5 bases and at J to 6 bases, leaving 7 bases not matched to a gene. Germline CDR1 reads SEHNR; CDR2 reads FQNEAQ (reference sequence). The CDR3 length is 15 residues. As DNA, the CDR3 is TGTGCCAGCAGCACGACCCGACAGGGGGATGAAAAACTGTTTTTT. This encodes CASSTTRQGDEKLFF.

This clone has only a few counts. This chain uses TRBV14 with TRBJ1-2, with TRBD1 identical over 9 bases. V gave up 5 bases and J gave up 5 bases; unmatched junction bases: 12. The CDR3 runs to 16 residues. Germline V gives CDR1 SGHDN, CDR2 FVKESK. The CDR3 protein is CASSKLWDRESYGYTF. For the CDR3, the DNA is TGTGCCAGCAGCAAATTATGGGACAGGGAGAGTTATGGCTACACCTTC.

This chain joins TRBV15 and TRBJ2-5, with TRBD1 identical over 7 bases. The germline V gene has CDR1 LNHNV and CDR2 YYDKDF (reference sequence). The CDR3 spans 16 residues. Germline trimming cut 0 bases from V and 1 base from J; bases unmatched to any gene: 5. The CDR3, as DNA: TGTGCCACCAGCAGAGACCCGGGACAGATCCAAGAGACCCAGTACTTC. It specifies CATSRDPGQIQETQYF.

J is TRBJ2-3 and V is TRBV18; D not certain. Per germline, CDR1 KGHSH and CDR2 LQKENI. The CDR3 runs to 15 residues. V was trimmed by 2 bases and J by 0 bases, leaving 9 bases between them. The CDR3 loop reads CASSPTFASTDTQYF. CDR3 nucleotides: TGTGCCAGCTCACCAACCTTTGCTAGCACAGATACGCAGTATTTT. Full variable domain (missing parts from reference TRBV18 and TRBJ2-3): NAGVMQNPRHLVRRRGQEARLRCSPMKGHSHVYWYRQLPEEGLKFMVYLQKENIIDESGMPKERFSAEFPKEGPSILRIQQVVRGDSAAYFCASSPTFASTDTQYFGPGTRLTVL.

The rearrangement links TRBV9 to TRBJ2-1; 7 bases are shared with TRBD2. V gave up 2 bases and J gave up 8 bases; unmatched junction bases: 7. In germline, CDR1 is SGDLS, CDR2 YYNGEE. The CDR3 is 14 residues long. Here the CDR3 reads CASSVRAGADEQFF. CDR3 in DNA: TGTGCCAGCAGCGTTAGGGCGGGAGCCGATGAGCAGTTCTTC.

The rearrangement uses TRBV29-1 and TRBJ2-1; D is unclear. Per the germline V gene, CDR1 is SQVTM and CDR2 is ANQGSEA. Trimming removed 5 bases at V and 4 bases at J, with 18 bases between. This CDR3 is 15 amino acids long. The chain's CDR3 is CSVSGPLLGYNEQFF. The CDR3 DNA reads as TGCAGCGTTTCAGGCCCCCTTTTGGGTTACAATGAGCAGTTCTTC.

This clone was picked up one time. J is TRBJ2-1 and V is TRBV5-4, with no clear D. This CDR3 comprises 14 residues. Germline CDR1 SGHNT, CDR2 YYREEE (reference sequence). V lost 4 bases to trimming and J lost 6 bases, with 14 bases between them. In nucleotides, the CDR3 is TGTGCCAGCAGCCTTAAGGACCACCTCAATGAGCAGTTCTTC. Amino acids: CASSLKDHLNEQFF.

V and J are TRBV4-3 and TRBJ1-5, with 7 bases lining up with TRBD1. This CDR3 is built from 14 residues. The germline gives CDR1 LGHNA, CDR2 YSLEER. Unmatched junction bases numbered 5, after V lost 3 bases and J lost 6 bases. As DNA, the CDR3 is TGCGCCAGCAGCCACGACAGGGAGGTTCAGCCCCAGCATTTT. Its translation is CASSHDREVQPQHF.

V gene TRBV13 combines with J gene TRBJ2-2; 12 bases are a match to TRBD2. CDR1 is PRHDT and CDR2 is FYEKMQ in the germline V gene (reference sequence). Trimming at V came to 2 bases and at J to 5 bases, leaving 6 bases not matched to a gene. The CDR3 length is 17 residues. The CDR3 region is CASSLPRLAGGTGELFF. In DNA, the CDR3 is TGTGCCAGCAGCTTACCCCGGCTAGCGGGGGGGACCGGGGAGCTGTTTTTT.

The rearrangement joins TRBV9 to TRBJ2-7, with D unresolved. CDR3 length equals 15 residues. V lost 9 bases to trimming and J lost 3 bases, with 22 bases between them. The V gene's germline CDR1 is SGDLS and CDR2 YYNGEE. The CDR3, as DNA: TGTGCCAACGCCGCCCCCACGGACGGTTACTACGAGCAGTACTTC. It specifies CANAAPTDGYYEQYF.

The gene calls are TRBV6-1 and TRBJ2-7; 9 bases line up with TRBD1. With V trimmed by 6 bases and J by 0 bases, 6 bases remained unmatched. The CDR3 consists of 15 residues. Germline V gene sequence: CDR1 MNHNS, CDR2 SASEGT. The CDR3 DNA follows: TGTGCCAGCAGCACCCGGGACAGGGTCTCCTACGAGCAGTACTTC. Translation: CASSTRDRVSYEQYF.

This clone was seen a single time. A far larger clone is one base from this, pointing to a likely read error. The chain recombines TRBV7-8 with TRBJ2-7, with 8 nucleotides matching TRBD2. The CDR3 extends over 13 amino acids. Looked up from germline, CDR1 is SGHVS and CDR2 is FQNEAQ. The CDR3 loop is CANSLLAEYEQYF. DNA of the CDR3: TGTGCCAACAGCCTACTAGCGGAATACGAGCAGTACTTC.

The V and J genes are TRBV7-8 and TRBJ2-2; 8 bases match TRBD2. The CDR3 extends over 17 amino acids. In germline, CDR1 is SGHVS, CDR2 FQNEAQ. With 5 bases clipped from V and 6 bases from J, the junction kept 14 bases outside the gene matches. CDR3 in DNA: TGTGCCAGCAGCCCTGTCAGGGTAGCGGGAATCGCCGGGGAGCTGTTTTTT. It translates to CASSPVRVAGIAGELFF. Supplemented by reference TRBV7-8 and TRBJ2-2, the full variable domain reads GAGVSQSPRYKVAKRGQDVALRCDPISGHVSLFWYQQALGQGPEFLTYFQNEAQLDKSGLPSDRFFAERPEGSVSTLKIQRTQQEDSAVYLCASSPVRVAGIAGELFFGEGSRLTVL.

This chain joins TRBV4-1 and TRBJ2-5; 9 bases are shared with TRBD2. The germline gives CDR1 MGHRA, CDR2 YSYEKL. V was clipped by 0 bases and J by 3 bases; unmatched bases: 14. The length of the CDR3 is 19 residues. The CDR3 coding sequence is TGCGCCAGCAGCCAAGATCCCCCGGTAGTTGCTAGCGGGAAAGAGACCCAGTACTTC. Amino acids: CASSQDPPVVASGKETQYF.

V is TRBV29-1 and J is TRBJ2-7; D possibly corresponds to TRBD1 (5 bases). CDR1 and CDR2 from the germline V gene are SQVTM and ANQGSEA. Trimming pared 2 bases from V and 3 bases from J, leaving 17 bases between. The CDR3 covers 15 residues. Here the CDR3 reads CSVEPHDRENYEQYF. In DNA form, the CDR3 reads TGCAGCGTTGAACCACATGACAGAGAAAACTACGAGCAGTACTTC.

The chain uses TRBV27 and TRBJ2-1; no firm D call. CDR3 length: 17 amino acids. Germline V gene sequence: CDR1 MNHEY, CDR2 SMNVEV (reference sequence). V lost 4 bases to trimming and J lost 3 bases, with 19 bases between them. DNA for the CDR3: TGTGCCAGCAGTTACCCCCCGTCTCCGATTCACTACAATGAGCAGTTCTTC. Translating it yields CASSYPPSPIHYNEQFF.

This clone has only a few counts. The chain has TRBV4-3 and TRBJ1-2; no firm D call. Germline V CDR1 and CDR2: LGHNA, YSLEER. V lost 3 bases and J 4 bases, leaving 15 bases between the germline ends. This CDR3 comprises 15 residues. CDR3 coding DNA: TGCGCCAGCAGCCATTCCATCGGCGGGATCTATGGCTACACCTTC. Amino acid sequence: CASSHSIGGIYGYTF.

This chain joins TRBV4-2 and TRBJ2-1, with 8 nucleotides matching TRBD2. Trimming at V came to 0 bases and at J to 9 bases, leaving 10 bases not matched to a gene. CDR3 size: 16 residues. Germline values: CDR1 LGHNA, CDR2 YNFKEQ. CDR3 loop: CASSQEASAGVGEQFF. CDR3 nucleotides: TGTGCCAGCAGCCAAGAAGCATCAGCGGGAGTTGGTGAGCAGTTCTTC.